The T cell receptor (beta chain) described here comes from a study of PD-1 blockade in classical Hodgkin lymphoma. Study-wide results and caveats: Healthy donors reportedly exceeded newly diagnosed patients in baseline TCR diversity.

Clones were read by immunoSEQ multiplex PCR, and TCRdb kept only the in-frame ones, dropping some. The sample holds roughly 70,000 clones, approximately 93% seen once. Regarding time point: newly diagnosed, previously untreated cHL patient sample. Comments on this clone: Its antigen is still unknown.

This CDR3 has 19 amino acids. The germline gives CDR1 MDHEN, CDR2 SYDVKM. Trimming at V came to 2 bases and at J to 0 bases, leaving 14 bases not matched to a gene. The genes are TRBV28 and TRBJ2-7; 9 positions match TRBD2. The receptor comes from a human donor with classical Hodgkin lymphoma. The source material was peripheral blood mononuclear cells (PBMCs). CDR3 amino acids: CASSLDAKRLAESSYEQYF. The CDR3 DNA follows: TGTGCCAGCAGTTTAGATGCTAAAAGACTAGCGGAGAGCTCCTACGAGCAGTACTTC.